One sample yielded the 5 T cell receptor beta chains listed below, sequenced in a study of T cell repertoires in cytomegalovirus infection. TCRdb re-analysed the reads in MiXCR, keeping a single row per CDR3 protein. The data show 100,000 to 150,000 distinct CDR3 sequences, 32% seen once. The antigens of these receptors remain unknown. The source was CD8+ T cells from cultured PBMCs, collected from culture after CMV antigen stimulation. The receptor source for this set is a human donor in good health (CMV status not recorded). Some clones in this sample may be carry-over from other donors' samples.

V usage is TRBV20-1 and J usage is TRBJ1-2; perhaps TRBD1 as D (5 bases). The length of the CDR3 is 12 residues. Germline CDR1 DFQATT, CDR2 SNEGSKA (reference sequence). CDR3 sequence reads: CNPRGRRYGYTF. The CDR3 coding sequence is TGCAACCCGAGGGGCAGGCGCTATGGCTACACCTTC.

The CDR3 region has the DNA TGTGCCAGCAGTCTCAGAACCGGGGAGCTGTTTTTT. Its translation: CASSLRTGELFF. The chain couples TRBV12-3 or TRBV12-4 to TRBJ2-2; D remains unclear. CDR3 length equals 12 residues. V was trimmed by 5 bases and J by 5 bases, leaving 6 bases between them.

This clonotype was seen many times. CDR3 residues: CASSYSRSDGLNTEAFF. The CDR3 DNA reads as TGTGCCAGCAGTTACTCTCGATCAGACGGTTTGAACACTGAAGCTTTCTTT. The chain has TRBV6-5 and TRBJ1-1; D ambiguous. With 0 bases removed from V and 0 bases from J, the gap between germline ends came to 14 bases. Germline CDR1 reads MNHEY; CDR2 reads SVGAGI. The CDR3 contains 17 residues.

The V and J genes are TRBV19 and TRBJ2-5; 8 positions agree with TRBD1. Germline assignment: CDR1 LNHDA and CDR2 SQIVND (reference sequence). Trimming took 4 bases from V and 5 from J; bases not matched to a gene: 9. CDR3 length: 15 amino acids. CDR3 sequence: CASSTRDRSGETQYF. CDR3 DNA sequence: TGTGCCAGTAGTACCCGGGACAGGTCGGGGGAGACCCAGTACTTC.

In nucleotides, the CDR3 is TGTGCCAGCAGCTTGTACAGTTTTCATGGCTACACCTTC. This encodes CASSLYSFHGYTF. This rearrangement joins TRBV5-4 to TRBJ1-2; D not certain. The V gene lost 1 base and the J gene lost 6 bases, with 10 bases spanning the gap. This CDR3 is built from 13 residues. Germline loops: CDR1 SGHNT, CDR2 YYREEE (reference sequence).